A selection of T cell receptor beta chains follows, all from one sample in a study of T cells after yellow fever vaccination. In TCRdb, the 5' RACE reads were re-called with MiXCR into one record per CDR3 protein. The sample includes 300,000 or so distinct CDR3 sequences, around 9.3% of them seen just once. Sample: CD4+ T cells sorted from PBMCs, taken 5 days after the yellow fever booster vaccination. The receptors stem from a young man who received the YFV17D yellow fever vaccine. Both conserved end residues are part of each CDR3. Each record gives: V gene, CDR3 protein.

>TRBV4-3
CASSQSQWSDEQFF
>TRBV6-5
CASAERTTNEKLFF
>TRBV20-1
CSASVQGYEQYF
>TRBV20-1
CSAIGRGDTQYF
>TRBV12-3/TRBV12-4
CASRRGGETQYF
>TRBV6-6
CASRSSQGADGGYTF
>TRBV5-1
CASSLEGLVQETQYF
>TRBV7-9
CASSPEWTQYF
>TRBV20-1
CSGVRGSSGANVLTF
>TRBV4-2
CASSPTSGQSSGNTIYF
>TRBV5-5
CASSTDGAGLFAFF
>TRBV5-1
CASSLEGTEAFF
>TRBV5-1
CASSLAGAGRNTEAFF
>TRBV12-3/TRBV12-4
CASSFQLQETQYF
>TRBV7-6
CASSFGLAGVTDTQYF
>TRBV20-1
CSASIHLAGVQETQYF
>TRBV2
CASSEGGPYGYTF
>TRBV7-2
CASSLKRGDLDTQYF
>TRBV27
CASSEGRNTEAFF
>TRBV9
CASSVGPLNQPQHF
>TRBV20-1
CSQAALAGETQYF
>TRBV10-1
CASGSFDRMNTEAFF
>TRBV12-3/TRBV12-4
CASSPLAGGYEQYF
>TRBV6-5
CASSSGLAGAEQFF
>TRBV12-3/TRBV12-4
CASSNKGQPQHF
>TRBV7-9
CASSLVSVEQYF
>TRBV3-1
CASSTSGGQETQYF
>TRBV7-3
CASSIDRGVQPQHF
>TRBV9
CASSGGQGLGETQYF
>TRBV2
CASSGGAEGYNEQFF
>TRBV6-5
CASSYGQEAGKLFF
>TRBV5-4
CASSFSPSGTSREGYTF
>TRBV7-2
CASGASGGGRETQYF
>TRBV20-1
CSASPTGTLGSDTQYF
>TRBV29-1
CSAGTGGGSGELFF
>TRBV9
CASSARQGNTGELFF
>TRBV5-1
CASSLADTGELFF
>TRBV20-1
CSVTNPSLF
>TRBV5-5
CASSADRFNSPLHF
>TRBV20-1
CSARGGPNNSPLHF
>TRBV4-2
CASSQRRDYNSPLHF
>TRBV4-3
CASSQSFYQPQHF
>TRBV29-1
CSVPLNKNTEAFF
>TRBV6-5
CASSRTGGVNEQFF
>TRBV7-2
CASSKDRGGNEQFF
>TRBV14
CASSRTWNPGEEGDTQYF
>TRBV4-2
CASSQDIGAGTSLHF
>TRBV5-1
CASSLEGRQGALDTQYF
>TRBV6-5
CASSYSSSGGYNEQFF
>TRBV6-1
CASSDGWGGGYTF
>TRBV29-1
CSLTSTDTQYF
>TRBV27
CASSPRQGRGSGYTF
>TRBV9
CASSRRSYTDTQYF